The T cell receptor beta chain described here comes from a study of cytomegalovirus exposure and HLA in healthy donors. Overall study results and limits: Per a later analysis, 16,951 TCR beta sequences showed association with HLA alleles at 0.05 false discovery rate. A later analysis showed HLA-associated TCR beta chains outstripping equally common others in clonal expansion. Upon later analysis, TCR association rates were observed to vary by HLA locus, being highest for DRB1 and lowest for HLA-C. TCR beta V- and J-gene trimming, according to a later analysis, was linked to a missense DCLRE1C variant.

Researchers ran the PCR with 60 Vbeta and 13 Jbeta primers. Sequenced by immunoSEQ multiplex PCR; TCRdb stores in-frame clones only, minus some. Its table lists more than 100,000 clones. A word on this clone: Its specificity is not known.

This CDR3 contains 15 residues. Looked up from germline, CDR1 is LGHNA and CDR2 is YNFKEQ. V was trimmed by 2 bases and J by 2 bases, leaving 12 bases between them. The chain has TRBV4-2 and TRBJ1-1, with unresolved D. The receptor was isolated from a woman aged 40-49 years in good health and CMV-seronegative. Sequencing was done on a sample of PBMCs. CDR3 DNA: TGTGCCAGCAGCCAACTCGCCGGGGTAAACACTGAAGCTTTCTTT. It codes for CASSQLAGVNTEAFF.